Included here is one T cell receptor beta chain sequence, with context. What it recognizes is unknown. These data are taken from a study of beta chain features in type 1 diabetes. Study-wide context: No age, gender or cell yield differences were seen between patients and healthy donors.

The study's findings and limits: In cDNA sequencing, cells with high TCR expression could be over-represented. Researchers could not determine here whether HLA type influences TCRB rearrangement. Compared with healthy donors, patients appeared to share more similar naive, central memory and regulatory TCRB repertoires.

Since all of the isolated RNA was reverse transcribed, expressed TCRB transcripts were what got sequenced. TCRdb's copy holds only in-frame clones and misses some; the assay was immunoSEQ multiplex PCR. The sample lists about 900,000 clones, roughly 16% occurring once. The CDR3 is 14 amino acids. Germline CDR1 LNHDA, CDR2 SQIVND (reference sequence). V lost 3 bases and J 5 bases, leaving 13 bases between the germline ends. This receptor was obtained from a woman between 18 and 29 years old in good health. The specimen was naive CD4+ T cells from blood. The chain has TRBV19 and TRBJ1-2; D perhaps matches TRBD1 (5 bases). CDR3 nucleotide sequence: TGTGCCAGTAGTATTCTCCAGGGCTCATATGGCTACACCTTC. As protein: CASSILQGSYGYTF.